This T cell receptor beta chain was profiled in a study of T cells after yellow fever vaccination. Findings of the study overall: Some clonotypes, a small share, were shared between CD4 and CD8 compartments.

The CDR3 sequence is 11 residues long. Germline V gene sequence: CDR1 SGHTA, CDR2 FQGNSA. The V and J ends lost 8 bases and 2 bases respectively, with 6 bases between them. UMIs and a universal primer site were added when TCR cDNA was made by 5'RACE template switching. TCRdb itself ran the 5' RACE reads through MiXCR, one entry per CDR3 protein. The data contain about 370,000 distinct CDR3 sequences, roughly 11% of them seen just once; the ten biggest clones take up 18%. This clonotype turned up a few times. Its matching antigen is unknown. The receptor's source is a man aged 18 to 30 who received the YFV17D yellow fever vaccine. The rearrangement uses TRBV7-2 and TRBJ2-5; D is uncertain. The sample consisted of PBMCs, taken on the day of the first yellow fever vaccination. CDR3 in DNA: TGTGCCAGCCGGGCACAAGAGACCCAGTACTTC. Translating gives CASRAQETQYF.